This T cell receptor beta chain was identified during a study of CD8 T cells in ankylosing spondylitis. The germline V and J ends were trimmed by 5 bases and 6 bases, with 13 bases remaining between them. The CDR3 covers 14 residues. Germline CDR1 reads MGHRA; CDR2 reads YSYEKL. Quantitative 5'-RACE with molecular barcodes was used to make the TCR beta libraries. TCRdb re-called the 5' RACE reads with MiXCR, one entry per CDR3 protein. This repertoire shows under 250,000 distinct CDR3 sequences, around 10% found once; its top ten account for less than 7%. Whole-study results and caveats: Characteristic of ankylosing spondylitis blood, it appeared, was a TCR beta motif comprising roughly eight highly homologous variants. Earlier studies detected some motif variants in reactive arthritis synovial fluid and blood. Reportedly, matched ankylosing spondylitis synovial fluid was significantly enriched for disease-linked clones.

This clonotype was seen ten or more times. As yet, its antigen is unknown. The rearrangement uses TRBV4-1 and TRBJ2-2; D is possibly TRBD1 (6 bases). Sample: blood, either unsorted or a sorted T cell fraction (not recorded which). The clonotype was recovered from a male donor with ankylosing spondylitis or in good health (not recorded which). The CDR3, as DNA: TGCGCCAGCAGCACTACAGGGTTCGCCGGGGAGCTGTTTTTT. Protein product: CASSTTGFAGELFF.